This passage covers 17 T cell receptor beta chains from one sample sequenced in a study of T cell responses to AZD1222 COVID-19 vaccine. Generated by immunoSEQ multiplex PCR, the TCRdb table keeps only in-frame clones and is missing some. Of fewer than 75,000 clones listed, over 80% are singletons. Specimen: peripheral blood, collected 28 days after the second dose of the MenACWY control vaccine. Every receptor here comes from an adult who received the MenACWY meningococcal vaccine as a control.

The rearrangement joins TRBV24-1 to TRBJ2-2; possibly TRBD2 for D (6 bases). The CDR3 totals 14 residues. Germline values: CDR1 KGHDR, CDR2 SFDVKD. Trimming pared 4 bases from V and 5 bases from J, leaving 10 bases between. The CDR3 spells CATSDQTRTGELFF. The CDR3 bases are TGTGCCACCAGTGACCAGACTAGAACCGGGGAGCTGTTTTTT.

The chain is built from TRBV2 and TRBJ2-5; D uncertain. The V end was cut by 7 bases, the J end by 6 bases, with 18 bases between. This CDR3 contains 14 residues. Looked up from germline, CDR1 is SNHLY and CDR2 is FYNNEI. The CDR3 reads CASTPLLTVKTQYF. CDR3 bases: TGTGCCAGCACCCCGCTGCTAACGGTGAAGACCCAGTACTTC.

In DNA, the CDR3 is TGTGTCGCGACCCGAGGCACTGAAGCTTTCTTT. Encoded protein: CVATRGTEAFF. The J gene is TRBJ1-1, the V gene TRBV7-2; D gene unclear. This CDR3 has 11 residues. Germline assignment: CDR1 SGHTA and CDR2 FQGNSA.

The chain joins TRBV3-1 (or the pseudogene TRBV3-2) to TRBJ2-7; 7 bases are a match to TRBD2. J lost 7 bases, V lost 4 bases, and 13 bases had no gene match. The CDR3 is 15 amino acids. Per the germline V gene, CDR1 is LGHDT and CDR2 is YNNKEL (reference sequence). The CDR3 spells CASSRAGEASGEQYF. As DNA, the CDR3 is TGTGCCAGCAGCCGGGCGGGAGAGGCGTCGGGAGAGCAGTACTTC.

The V and J genes are TRBV6-5 and TRBJ2-1; the D is unclear. The germline V gene encodes CDR1 MNHEY and CDR2 SVGAGI. V was shortened by 0 bases and J by 5 bases, with 8 bases between the two germline ends. This CDR3 region has 14 residues. Here the CDR3 reads CASSYSMADNEQFF. Written as DNA, the CDR3 is TGTGCCAGCAGTTACTCGATGGCGGACAATGAGCAGTTCTTC.

V usage is TRBV6-5 and J usage is TRBJ1-2, with a tentative D call TRBD1 (6 bases). The V end lost 5 bases, the J end lost 8 bases, and 21 bases lay between the germline ends. The V gene's germline CDR1 is MNHEY and CDR2 SVGAGI. The CDR3 is 15 residues long. The CDR3 DNA sequence: TGTGCCAGCAGTCCCAGCACAGGGACAATCTTAGGCTACACCTTC. Translating gives CASSPSTGTILGYTF.

This chain uses TRBV7-8 with TRBJ2-7; D possibly uses TRBD1 or TRBD2 (6 bases each). Per germline, CDR1 SGHVS and CDR2 FQNEAQ. This CDR3 has 17 amino acids. Trimming took off 1 base at V and 2 bases at J, with 18 bases between the two ends. Here the CDR3 DNA reads TGTGCCAGCAGCTTAGGGGGGGCCGGGACTGTAGCCTACGAGCAGTACTTC. Its protein product is CASSLGGAGTVAYEQYF.

The gene calls are TRBV6-1 and TRBJ1-4, with D unresolved. Trimming removed 1 base at V and 2 bases at J, with 8 bases between. Per the germline V gene, CDR1 is MNHNS and CDR2 is SASEGT. This CDR3 has 15 amino acids. This chain's CDR3 is CASSEVAQTNEKLFF. CDR3 sequence (DNA): TGTGCCAGCAGTGAAGTTGCGCAGACTAATGAAAAACTGTTTTTT.

V gene TRBV7-8 combines with J gene TRBJ1-1; 7 nucleotides line up with TRBD1. In germline, CDR1 is SGHVS, CDR2 FQNEAQ. This CDR3 is built from 18 residues. V shed 6 bases, J shed 0 bases, and the junction held 16 bases outside the gene matches. The CDR3: CASSPQTGNTGMNTEAFF. CDR3 DNA sequence: TGTGCCAGCAGTCCACAGACAGGGAACACCGGGATGAACACTGAAGCTTTCTTT.

The V call is TRBV18, the J call TRBJ1-5; D uncertain. The CDR3 has 15 residues. Germline lookup yields CDR1 KGHSH and CDR2 LQKENI. V was shortened by 5 bases and J by 1 base, with 12 bases between the two germline ends. CDR3 protein: CASSLGGWSNQPQHF. CDR3 sequence (DNA): TGTGCCAGCTCATTAGGTGGATGGAGCAATCAGCCCCAGCATTTT.

The gene calls are TRBV19 and TRBJ2-7; TRBD2 is a possible D gene (5 bases). With 7 bases removed from V and 0 bases from J, the gap between germline ends came to 10 bases. The CDR3 covers 13 residues. CDR1 is LNHDA, CDR2 SQIVND, per germline (reference sequence). The CDR3 reads CASKDSTSYEQYF. Written as DNA, the CDR3 is TGTGCCAGTAAGGACTCGACCTCCTACGAGCAGTACTTC.

J is TRBJ1-5 and V is TRBV30, with 8 bases that match TRBD1. This CDR3 region has 15 residues. Germline V gives CDR1 GTSNPN, CDR2 SVGIG (reference sequence). Germline trimming cut 5 bases from V and 3 bases from J; bases unmatched to any gene: 9. The CDR3 spells CAWAAGDRNNQPQHF. CDR3 nucleotide sequence: TGTGCCTGGGCTGCCGGGGACAGGAACAATCAGCCCCAGCATTTT. Drawing the rest from reference TRBV30 and TRBJ1-5, the complete variable domain is SQTIHQWPATLVQPVGSPLSLECTVEGTSNPNLYWYRQAAGRGLQLLFYSVGIGQISSEVPQNLSASRPQDRQFILSSKKLLLSDSGFYLCAWAAGDRNNQPQHFGDGTRLSIL.

This clone was seen only once. The chain carries TRBV7-2 and TRBJ1-1, with 7 positions matching TRBD1. This CDR3 spans 16 amino acids. Trimming at V came to 6 bases and at J to 5 bases, leaving 15 bases not matched to a gene. Germline V gene sequence: CDR1 SGHTA, CDR2 FQGNSA. CDR3 nucleotide sequence: TGTGCCAGCAGTCCTGACAGGGTTGTATTAAGGACTGAAGCTTTCTTT. It is translated as CASSPDRVVLRTEAFF.

The CDR3 DNA reads TGTGCCAGCAGCCCGGGCGGGGCGATGGGGTCTGGGGCCAACGTCCTGACTTTC. This translates into CASSPGGAMGSGANVLTF. The chain uses TRBV5-4 and TRBJ2-6; TRBD2 is a possible D gene (6 bases). This CDR3 contains 18 residues. Germline V gene lookup returns CDR1 SGHNT and CDR2 YYREEE (reference sequence). Trimming pared 4 bases from V and 1 base from J, leaving 18 bases between.

J is TRBJ1-5 and V is TRBV6-2 or TRBV6-3; no firm D call. The length of the CDR3 is 15 residues. CDR1 is MNHEY and CDR2 is SVGEGT in the germline V gene. V lost 4 bases and J lost 0, with 10 bases in between. In nucleotides, the CDR3 is TGTGCCAGCAGTTCCCTCTACAGTAGCAATCAGCCCCAGCATTTT. Amino acids: CASSSLYSSNQPQHF.

V gene TRBV4-3 combines with J gene TRBJ1-5; no definite D call. Germline CDR1 reads LGHNA; CDR2 reads YSLEER. With 0 bases removed from V and 5 bases from J, the gap between germline ends came to 8 bases. This CDR3 has 14 residues. The CDR3 DNA sequence: TGCGCCAGCAGCCAAGAACTGGGATATCAGCCCCAGCATTTT. Its protein product is CASSQELGYQPQHF.

This clone was observed a few times. The V and J genes are TRBV19 and TRBJ2-7; TRBD2 matches at 7 bases. The V segment lost 8 bases and the J segment 6 bases; nucleotides outside the gene matches: 13. The CDR3 has 14 residues. Germline loops: CDR1 LNHDA, CDR2 SQIVND (reference sequence). CDR3 nucleotides: TGTGCCAGTTCCGGACGGGGGGTTCCTGGCGAGCAGTACTTC. Translating gives CASSGRGVPGEQYF.